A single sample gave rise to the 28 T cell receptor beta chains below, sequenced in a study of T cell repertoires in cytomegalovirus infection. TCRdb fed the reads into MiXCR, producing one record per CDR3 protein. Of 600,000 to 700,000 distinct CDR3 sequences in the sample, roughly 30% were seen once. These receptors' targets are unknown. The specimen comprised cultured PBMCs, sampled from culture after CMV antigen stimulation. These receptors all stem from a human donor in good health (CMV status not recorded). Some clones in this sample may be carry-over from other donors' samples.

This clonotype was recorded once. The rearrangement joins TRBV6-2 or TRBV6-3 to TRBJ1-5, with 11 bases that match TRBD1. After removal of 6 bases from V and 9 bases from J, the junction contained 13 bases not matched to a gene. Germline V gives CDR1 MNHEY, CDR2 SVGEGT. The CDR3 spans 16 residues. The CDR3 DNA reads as TGTGCCAGCAGGGGGACAGGGGGGATGATTTTGTCGCCCCAGCATTTT. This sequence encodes CASRGTGGMILSPQHF.

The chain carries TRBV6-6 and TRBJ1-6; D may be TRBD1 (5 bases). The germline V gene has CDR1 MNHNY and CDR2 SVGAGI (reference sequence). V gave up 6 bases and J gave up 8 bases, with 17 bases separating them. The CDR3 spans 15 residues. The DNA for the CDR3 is TGTGCCAGCAGACGCAGGGTTACCGGGGATTCACCCCTCCACTTT. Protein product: CASRRRVTGDSPLHF.

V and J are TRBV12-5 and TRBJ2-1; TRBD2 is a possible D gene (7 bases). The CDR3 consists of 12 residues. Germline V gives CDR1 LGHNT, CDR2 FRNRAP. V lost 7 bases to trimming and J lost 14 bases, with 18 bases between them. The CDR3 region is CASAYGGQVEFF. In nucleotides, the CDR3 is TGTGCTAGTGCCTACGGGGGGCAGGTCGAGTTCTTC.

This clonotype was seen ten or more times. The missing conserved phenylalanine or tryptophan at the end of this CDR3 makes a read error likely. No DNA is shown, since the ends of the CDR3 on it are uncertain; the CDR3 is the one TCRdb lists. The CDR3 sequence is CASSLEYRVGY. V is TRBV7-6 and J is TRBJ1-3. Termini included, the CDR3 measures 11 amino acids. CDR1 is SGHVS and CDR2 is FNYEAQ in the germline V gene.

CDR3 region: CASSSPGLASMYYYNEQFF. Here the CDR3 DNA reads TGTGCCAGCAGCAGTCCGGGACTAGCGTCGATGTACTACTACAATGAGCAGTTCTTC. The V gene is TRBV7-9, the J gene TRBJ2-1; 10 bases line up with TRBD2. J was trimmed by 3 bases and V by 5 bases; bases with no gene match: 16. The CDR3 length is 19 residues. From germline, CDR1 is SEHNR and CDR2 FQNEAQ (reference sequence).

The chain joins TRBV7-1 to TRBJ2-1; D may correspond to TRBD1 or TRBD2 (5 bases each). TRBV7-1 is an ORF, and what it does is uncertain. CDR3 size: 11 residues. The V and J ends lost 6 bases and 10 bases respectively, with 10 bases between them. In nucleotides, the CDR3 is TGTGCCAGCAGGAGGGGTGGGGAGCAGTTCTTC. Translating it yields CASRRGGEQFF.

CDR3 DNA sequence: TGTGCCAGTTCTACAGGGGTCAAAAACATTCAGTACTTC. This sequence encodes CASSTGVKNIQYF. This chain uses TRBV12-3 or TRBV12-4 with TRBJ2-4; 7 bases are shared with TRBD1. The CDR3 length is 13 residues. The V and J ends lost 9 bases and 3 bases, in that order; junction bases with no gene match: 5.

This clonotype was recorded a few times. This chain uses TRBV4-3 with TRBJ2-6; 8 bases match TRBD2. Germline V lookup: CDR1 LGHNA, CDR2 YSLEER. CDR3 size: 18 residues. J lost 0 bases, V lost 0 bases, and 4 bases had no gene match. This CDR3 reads CASSQDQRGSSGANVLTF. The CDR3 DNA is TGCGCCAGCAGCCAAGATCAGCGGGGGTCCTCTGGGGCCAACGTCCTGACTTTC.

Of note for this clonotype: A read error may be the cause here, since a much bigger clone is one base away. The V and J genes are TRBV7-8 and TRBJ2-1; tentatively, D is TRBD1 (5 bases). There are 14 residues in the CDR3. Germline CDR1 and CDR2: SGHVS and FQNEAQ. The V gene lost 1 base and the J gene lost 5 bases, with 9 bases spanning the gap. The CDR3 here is CASSLVRADNEQFF. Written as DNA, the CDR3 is TGTGCCAGCAGCTTAGTCAGGGCGGACAATGAGCAGTTCTTC.

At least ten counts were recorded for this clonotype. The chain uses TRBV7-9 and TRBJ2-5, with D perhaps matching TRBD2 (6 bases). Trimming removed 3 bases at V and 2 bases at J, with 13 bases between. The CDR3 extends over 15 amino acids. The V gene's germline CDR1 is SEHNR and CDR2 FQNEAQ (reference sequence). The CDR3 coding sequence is TGTGCCAGCAGCTTTAGCGGAGGGGAACAAGAGACCCAGTACTTC. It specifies CASSFSGGEQETQYF.

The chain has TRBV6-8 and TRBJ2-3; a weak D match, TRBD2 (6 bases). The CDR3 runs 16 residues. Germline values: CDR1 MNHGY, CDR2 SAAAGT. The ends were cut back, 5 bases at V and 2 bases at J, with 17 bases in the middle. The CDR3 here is CASSQTRTTSTDTQYF. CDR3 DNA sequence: TGTGCCAGCAGTCAGACGCGGACTACGTCCACAGATACGCAGTATTTT.

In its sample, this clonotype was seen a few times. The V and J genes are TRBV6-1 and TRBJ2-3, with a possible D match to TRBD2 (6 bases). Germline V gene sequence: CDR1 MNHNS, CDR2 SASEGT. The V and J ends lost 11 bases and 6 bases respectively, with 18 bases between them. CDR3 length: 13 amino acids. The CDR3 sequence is CAVAATPPDTQYF. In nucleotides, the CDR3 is TGTGCCGTAGCGGCGACCCCTCCCGATACGCAGTATTTT.

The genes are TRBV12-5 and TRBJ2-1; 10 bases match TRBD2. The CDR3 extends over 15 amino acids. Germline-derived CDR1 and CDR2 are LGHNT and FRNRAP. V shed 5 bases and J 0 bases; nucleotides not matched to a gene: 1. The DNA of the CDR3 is TGTGCTAGTGGTCCTAGCGGGAGCTCCTACAATGAGCAGTTCTTC. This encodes CASGPSGSSYNEQFF.

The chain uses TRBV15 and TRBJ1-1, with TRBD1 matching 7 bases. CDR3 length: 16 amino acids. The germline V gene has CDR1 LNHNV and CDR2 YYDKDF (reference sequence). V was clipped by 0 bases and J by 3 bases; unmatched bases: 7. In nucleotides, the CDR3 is TGTGCCACCAGCAGAGATCTCGGACAGGTGGACACTGAAGCTTTCTTT. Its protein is CATSRDLGQVDTEAFF.

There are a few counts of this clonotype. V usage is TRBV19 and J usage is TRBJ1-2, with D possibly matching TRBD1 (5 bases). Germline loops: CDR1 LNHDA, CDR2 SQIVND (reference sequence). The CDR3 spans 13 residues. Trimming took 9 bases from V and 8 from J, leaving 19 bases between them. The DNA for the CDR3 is TGTGCCAGCACGGGAGCGGGCGGGGACGGCTACACCTTC. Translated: CASTGAGGDGYTF.

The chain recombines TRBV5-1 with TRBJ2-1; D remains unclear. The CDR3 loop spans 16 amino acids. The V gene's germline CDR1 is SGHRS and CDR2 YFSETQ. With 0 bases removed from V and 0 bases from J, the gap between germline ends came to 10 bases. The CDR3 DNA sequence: TGCGCCAGCAGCTTGGGACCCATGAGCTCCTACAATGAGCAGTTCTTC. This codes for CASSLGPMSSYNEQFF.

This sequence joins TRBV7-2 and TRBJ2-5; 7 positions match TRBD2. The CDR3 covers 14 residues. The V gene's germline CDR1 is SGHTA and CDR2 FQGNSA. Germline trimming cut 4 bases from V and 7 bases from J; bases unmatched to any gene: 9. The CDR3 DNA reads TGTGCCAGCAGCTCTAGCGGCACTGGAGGGACCCAGTACTTC. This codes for CASSSSGTGGTQYF.

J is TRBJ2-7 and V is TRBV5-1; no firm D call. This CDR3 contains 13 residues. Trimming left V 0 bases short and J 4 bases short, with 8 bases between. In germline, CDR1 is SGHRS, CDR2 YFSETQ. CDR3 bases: TGCGCCAGCAGCTTGGCGGTTGGATACGAGCAGTACTTC. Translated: CASSLAVGYEQYF. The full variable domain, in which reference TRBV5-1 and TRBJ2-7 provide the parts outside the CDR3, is KAGVTQTPRYLIKTRGQQVTLSCSPISGHRSVSWYQQTPGQGLQFLFEYFSETQRNKGNFPGRFSGRQFSNSRSEMNVSTLELGDSALYLCASSLAVGYEQYFGPGTRLTVT.

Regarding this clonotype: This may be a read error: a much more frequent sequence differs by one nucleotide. Written as DNA, the CDR3 is TGTGCCAGCAGCTTAGCGGCGAGAGCCGCAGGTGAGCAGTTCTTC. This translates into CASSLAARAAGEQFF. J is TRBJ2-1 and V is TRBV7-6; D gene unclear. This CDR3 is 15 amino acids long. Germline values: CDR1 SGHVS, CDR2 FNYEAQ. V lost 0 bases, J lost 9 bases, and 15 bases lay in between.

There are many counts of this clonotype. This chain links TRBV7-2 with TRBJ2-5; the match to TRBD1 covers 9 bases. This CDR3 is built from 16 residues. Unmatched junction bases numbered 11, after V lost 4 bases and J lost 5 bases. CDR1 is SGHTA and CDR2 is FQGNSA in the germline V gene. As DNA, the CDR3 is TGTGCCAGCAGCTCCTTCCCGGGACAGGGTACGGAGACCCAGTACTTC. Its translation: CASSSFPGQGTETQYF.

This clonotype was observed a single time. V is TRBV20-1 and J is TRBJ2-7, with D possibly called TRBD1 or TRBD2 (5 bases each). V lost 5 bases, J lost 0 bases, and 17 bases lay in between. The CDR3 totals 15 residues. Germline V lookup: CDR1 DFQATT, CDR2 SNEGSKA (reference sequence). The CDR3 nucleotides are TGCAGTGCTCCCGGGACGTACCTTAACTCCTACGAGCAGTACTTC. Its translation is CSAPGTYLNSYEQYF.

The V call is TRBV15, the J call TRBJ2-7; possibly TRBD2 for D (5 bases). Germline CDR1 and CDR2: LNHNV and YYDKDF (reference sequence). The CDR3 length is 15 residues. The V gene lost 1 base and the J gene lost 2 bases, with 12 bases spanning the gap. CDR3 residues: CATSRVRDGPYEQYF. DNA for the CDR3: TGTGCCACCAGCAGAGTCCGGGATGGCCCCTACGAGCAGTACTTC.

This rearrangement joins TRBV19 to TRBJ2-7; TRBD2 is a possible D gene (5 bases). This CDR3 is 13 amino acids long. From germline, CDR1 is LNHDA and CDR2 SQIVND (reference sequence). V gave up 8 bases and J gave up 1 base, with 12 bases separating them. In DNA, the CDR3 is TGTGCCAGTGCGAGGGTCCCATCCTACGAGCAGTACTTC. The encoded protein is CASARVPSYEQYF.

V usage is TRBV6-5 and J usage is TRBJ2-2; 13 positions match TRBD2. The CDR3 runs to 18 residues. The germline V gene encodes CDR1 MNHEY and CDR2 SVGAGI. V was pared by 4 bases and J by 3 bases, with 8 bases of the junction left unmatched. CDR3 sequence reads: CASSLGTSGTDYTGELFF. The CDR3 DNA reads TGTGCCAGCAGTTTGGGGACTAGCGGGACCGATTACACCGGGGAGCTGTTTTTT.

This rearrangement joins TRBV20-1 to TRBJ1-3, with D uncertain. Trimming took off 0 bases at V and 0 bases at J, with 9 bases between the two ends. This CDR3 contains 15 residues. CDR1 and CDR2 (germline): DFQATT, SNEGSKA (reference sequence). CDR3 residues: CSARDGRLSGNTIYF. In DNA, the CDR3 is TGCAGTGCTAGAGATGGCCGCCTCTCTGGAAACACCATATATTTT.

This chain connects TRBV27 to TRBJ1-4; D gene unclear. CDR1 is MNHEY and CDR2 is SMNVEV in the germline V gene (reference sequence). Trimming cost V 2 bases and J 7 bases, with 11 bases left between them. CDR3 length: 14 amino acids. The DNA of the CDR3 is TGTGCCAGCAGTTTAGCCAGAGTGGGTGAAAAACTGTTTTTT. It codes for CASSLARVGEKLFF.

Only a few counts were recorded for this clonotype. The CDR3 region is CASSPDRVRTNEKLFF. The DNA of the CDR3 is TGTGCCAGCAGCCCTGACAGGGTTCGAACTAATGAAAAACTGTTTTTT. The chain employs TRBV7-9 and TRBJ1-4; 7 positions agree with TRBD1. Per germline, CDR1 SEHNR and CDR2 FQNEAQ (reference sequence). Unmatched junction bases numbered 7, after V lost 5 bases and J lost 1 base. The CDR3 has 16 amino acids. The full variable domain, in which reference TRBV7-9 and TRBJ1-4 provide the parts outside the CDR3, is DTGVSQNPRHKITKRGQNVTFRCDPISEHNRLYWYRQTLGQGPEFLTYFQNEAQLEKSRLLSDRFSAERPKGSFSTLEIQRTEQGDSAMYLCASSPDRVRTNEKLFFGSGTQLSVL.

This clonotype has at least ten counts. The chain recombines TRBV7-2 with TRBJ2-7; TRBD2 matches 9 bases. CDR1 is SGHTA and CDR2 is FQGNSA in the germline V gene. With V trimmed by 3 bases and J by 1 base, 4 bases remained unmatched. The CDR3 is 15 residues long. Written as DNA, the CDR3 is TGTGCCAGCAGCTTTTACCTAGCGGGGTCCTACGAGCAGTACTTC. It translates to CASSFYLAGSYEQYF.